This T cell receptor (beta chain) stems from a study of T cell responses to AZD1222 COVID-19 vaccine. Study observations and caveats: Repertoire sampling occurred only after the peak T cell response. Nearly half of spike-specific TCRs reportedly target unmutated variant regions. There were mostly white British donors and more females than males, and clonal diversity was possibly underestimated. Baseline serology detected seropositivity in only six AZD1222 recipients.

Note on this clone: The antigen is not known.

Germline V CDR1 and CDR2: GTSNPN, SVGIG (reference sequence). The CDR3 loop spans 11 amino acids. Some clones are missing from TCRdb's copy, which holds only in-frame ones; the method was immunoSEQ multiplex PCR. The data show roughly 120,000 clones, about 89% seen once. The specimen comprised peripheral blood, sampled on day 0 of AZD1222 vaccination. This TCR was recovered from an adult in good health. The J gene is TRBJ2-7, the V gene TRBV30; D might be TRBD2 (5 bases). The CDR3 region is CALTSSYEQYF. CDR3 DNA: TGTGCTCTTACTAGCTCCTACGAGCAGTACTTC.